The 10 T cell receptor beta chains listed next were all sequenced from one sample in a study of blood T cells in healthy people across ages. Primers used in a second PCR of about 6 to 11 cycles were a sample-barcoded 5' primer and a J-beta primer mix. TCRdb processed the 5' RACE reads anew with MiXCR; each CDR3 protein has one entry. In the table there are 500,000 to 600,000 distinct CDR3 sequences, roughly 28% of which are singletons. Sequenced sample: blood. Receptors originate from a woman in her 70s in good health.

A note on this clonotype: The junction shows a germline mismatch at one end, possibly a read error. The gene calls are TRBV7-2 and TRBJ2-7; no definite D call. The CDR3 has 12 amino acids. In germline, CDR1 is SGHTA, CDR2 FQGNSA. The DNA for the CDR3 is TGTGCCAGCAGCTTATCGACCTACGAGCGGTACTTC. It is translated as CASSLSTYERYF.

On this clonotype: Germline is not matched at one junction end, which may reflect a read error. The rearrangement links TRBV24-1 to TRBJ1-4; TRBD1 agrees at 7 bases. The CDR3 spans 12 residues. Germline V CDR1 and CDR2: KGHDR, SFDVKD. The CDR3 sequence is CAIGTANEKLFF. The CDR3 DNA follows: TGTGCCATCGGGACAGCTAACGAAAAACTGTTTTTT.

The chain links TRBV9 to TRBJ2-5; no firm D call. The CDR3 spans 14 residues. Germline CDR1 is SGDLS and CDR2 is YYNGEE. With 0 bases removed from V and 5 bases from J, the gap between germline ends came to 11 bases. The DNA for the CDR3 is TGTGCCAGCAGCGTAGATGGAGAGGCTGAGACCCAGTACTTC. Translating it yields CASSVDGEAETQYF.

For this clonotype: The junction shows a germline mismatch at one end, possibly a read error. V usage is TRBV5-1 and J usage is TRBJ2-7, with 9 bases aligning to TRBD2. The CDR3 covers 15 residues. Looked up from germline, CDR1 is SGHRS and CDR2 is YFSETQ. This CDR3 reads CASSIATSGLYEQHF. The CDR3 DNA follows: TGCGCCAGCAGTATCGCCACTAGCGGGTTATACGAGCAGCACTTC.

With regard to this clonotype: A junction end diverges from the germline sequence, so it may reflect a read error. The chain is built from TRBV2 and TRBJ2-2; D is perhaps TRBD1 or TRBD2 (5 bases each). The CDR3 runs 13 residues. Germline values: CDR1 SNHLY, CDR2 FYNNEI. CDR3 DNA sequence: TGTGCCAGCAGTTACAGGATAACCGGGGAGCTGTCTTTT. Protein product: CASSYRITGELSF.

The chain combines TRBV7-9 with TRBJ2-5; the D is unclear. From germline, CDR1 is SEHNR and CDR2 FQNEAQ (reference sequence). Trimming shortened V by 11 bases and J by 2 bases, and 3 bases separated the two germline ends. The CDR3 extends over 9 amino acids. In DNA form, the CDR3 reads TGTGCCTTACAAGAGACCCAGTACTTC. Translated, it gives CALQETQYF.

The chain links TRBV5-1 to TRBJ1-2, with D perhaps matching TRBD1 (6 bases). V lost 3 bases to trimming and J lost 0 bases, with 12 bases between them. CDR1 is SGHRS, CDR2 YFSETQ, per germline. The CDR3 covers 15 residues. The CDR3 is CASSSSGATNYGYTF. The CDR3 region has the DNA TGCGCCAGCAGCTCGTCAGGGGCAACTAACTATGGCTACACCTTC.

The CDR3 is CASSGLGQGSNEQFF. The CDR3 DNA sequence: TGTGCCAGCAGTGGCTTGGGACAGGGGTCGAATGAGCAGTTCTTC. The V call is TRBV25-1, the J call TRBJ2-1; 10 bases are a match to TRBD1. The CDR3 has 15 amino acids. Trimming removed 4 bases from V and 7 bases from J; junction bases left unmatched: 7. Germline V CDR1 and CDR2: MGHDK, SYGVNS.

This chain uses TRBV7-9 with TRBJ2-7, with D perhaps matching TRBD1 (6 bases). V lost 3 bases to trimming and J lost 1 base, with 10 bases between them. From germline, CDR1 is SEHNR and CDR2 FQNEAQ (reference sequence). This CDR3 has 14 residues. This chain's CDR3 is CASSFPDRSYEQYF. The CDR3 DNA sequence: TGTGCCAGCAGCTTCCCTGACAGGTCCTACGAGCAGTACTTC.

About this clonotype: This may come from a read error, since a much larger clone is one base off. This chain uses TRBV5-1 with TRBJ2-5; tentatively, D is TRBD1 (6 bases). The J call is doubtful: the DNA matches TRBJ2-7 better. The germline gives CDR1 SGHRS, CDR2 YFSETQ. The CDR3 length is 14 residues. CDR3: CASSHGQSSYEQYF. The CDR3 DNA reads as TGCGCCAGCAGCCACGGACAGAGCTCCTACGAGCAGTACTTC.